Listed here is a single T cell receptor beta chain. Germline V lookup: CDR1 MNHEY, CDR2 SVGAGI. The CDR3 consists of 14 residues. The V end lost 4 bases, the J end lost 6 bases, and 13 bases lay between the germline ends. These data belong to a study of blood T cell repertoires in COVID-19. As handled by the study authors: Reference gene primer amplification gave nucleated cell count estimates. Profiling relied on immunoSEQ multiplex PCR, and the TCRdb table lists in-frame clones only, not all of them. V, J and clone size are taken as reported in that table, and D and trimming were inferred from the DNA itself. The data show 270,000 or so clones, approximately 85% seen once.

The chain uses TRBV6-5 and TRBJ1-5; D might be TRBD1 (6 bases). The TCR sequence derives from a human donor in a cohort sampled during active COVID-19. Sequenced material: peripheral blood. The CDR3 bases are TGTGCCAGCAGTTCCAGGGGTACGAGTCAGCCCCAGCATTTT. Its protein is CASSSRGTSQPQHF.